Each of the 21 T cell receptor beta chains below was sequenced from the same sample in a study of response to subunit inactivated influenza vaccine. MiXCR, run by TCRdb on the RT-PCR reads, gives a single entry per CDR3 protein. The table lists about half a million distinct CDR3 sequences, less than 10% of them singletons, with roughly 13% in the top ten. Sequenced here: PBMCs from blood, sampled less than 30 months after vaccination. These receptors originate from a man aged 45-69 years who received an inactivated influenza vaccine.

V and J are TRBV28 and TRBJ2-2; 9 positions agree with TRBD2. Trimming at V came to 6 bases and at J to 6 bases, leaving 5 bases not matched to a gene. CDR3 length: 14 amino acids. Germline CDR1 and CDR2: MDHEN and SYDVKM. CDR3 DNA sequence: TGTGCCAGCAGCCCGGGACTAGCAGCCGGGGAGCTGTTTTTT. It encodes CASSPGLAAGELFF.

This chain links TRBV7-3 with TRBJ2-2; 10 bases fit TRBD2. This CDR3 has 16 residues. The germline gives CDR1 SGHTA, CDR2 FQGTGA. J was trimmed by 5 bases and V by 4 bases; bases with no gene match: 7. CDR3 protein: CASSWASGRNTGELFF. The CDR3 DNA is TGTGCCAGCAGCTGGGCTAGCGGGAGAAATACCGGGGAGCTGTTTTTT.

This chain links TRBV28 with TRBJ1-6, with D perhaps matching TRBD1 (5 bases). V shed 3 bases and J shed 6 bases, with 12 bases lying between them. Germline CDR1 reads MDHEN; CDR2 reads SYDVKM. CDR3 length equals 15 residues. The CDR3 DNA is TGTGCCAGCAGTTTGGCGGGACGGATTAATTCACCCCTCCACTTT. Encoded protein: CASSLAGRINSPLHF.

V and J are TRBV10-3 and TRBJ2-7; D perhaps matches TRBD1 (6 bases). V lost 10 bases and J lost 7, with 23 bases in between. The CDR3 extends over 14 amino acids. Germline V gene data show CDR1 as ENHRY and CDR2 as SYGVKD. CDR3 residues: CATVGLTGPGEQYF. In nucleotides, the CDR3 is TGTGCCACCGTCGGATTGACAGGTCCGGGGGAGCAGTACTTC.

This clonotype was counted many times. The rearrangement joins TRBV11-1 to TRBJ1-2; the D gene is possibly TRBD1 (5 bases). V lost 2 bases and J lost 8, with 27 bases in between. CDR1 is SGHAT and CDR2 is FQDESV in the germline V gene (reference sequence). This CDR3 contains 18 residues. CDR3 sequence: CASSLFSGSGSGLNGYTF. CDR3 DNA sequence: TGTGCCAGCAGCTTATTTTCTGGTTCCGGTTCGGGACTAAACGGCTACACCTTC.

The CDR3 here is CASRNEKLFF. The CDR3 DNA reads TGTGCCAGCAGGAATGAAAAACTGTTTTTT. The genes are TRBV28 and TRBJ1-4; D is undetermined. This CDR3 region has 10 residues. Germline V CDR1 and CDR2: MDHEN, SYDVKM. Deletions cut 6 bases from V and 5 bases from J, with 1 base between.

This clonotype was detected only a few times. The chain uses TRBV5-1 and TRBJ1-1; D remains ambiguous. Germline lookup yields CDR1 SGHRS and CDR2 YFSETQ. The CDR3 covers 18 residues. Trimming shortened V by 1 base and J by 0 bases, and 19 bases separated the two germline ends. The CDR3 DNA reads as TGCGCCAGCAGCTTGAGGTTGACGGGCTGGGGATTGAACACTGAAGCTTTCTTT. Its translation: CASSLRLTGWGLNTEAFF.

The chain couples TRBV7-6 to TRBJ2-5; 11 bases agree with TRBD1. V lost 5 bases to trimming and J lost 4 bases; unmatched junction nucleotides: 6. Germline CDR1 SGHVS, CDR2 FNYEAQ. The CDR3 is 15 residues long. The DNA of the CDR3 is TGTGCCAGCAGCATAATGGGACAGGGGGGAGAGACCCAGTACTTC. Translating gives CASSIMGQGGETQYF. Based on the CDR3 plus reference TRBV7-6 and TRBJ2-5, the full variable domain is GAGVSQSPRYKVTKRGQDVALRCDPISGHVSLYWYRQALGQGPEFLTYFNYEAQQDKSGLPNDRFSAERPEGSISTLTIQRTEQRDSAMYRCASSIMGQGGETQYFGPGTRLLVL.

In its sample, this clonotype was seen a few times. The chain links TRBV20-1 to TRBJ2-7, with 8 positions matching TRBD2. The CDR3 is 14 amino acids. V gave up 4 bases and J gave up 3 bases; unmatched junction bases: 8. The V gene's germline CDR1 is DFQATT and CDR2 SNEGSKA (reference sequence). CDR3 loop: CSANEGSGIYEQYF. The CDR3 DNA is TGCAGTGCTAATGAGGGTAGCGGGATCTACGAGCAGTACTTC.

The V gene is TRBV20-1, the J gene TRBJ1-6; D unresolved. This CDR3 spans 13 amino acids. Trimming stripped 6 bases from V and 5 bases from J, with 11 bases between. Germline V CDR1 and CDR2: DFQATT, SNEGSKA (reference sequence). This CDR3 is CSAFAVNNSPLHF. The CDR3 DNA sequence: TGCAGTGCCTTCGCCGTTAATAATTCACCCCTCCACTTT.

A few counts support this clonotype. The chain combines TRBV29-1 with TRBJ1-2; no reliable D call. Germline assignment: CDR1 SQVTM and CDR2 ANQGSEA. This CDR3 is built from 13 residues. The germline V and J ends were trimmed by 0 bases and 11 bases, with 16 bases remaining between them. In DNA, the CDR3 is TGCAGCGTTGAAGATCAACAGAAGCTAGTTTACACCTTC. This encodes CSVEDQQKLVYTF.

This chain connects TRBV20-1 to TRBJ2-4; D may be TRBD1 (5 bases). CDR1 DFQATT and CDR2 SNEGSKA come from the germline V gene (reference sequence). There are 16 residues in the CDR3. V lost 2 bases to trimming and J lost 1 base, with 15 bases between them. The CDR3 DNA follows: TGCAGTGCTAGAACATCGGGCCCAGGGGCCAAAAACATTCAGTACTTC. This sequence encodes CSARTSGPGAKNIQYF.

This clonotype was counted only a few times. V gene TRBV20-1 combines with J gene TRBJ2-1; TRBD1 aligns across 7 bases. V dropped 1 base and J dropped 0; count of bases not matched to a gene: 18. Germline CDR1 and CDR2: DFQATT and SNEGSKA (reference sequence). CDR3 length equals 20 residues. The CDR3 DNA sequence: TGCAGTGCTAGAGGATCGGGTGGGACAGTTCCGGGAAGCTCCTACAATGAGCAGTTCTTC. Encoded protein: CSARGSGGTVPGSSYNEQFF.

The chain couples TRBV7-2 to TRBJ1-3; weak D call: TRBD1 (6 bases). Trimming took off 5 bases at V and 7 bases at J, with 15 bases between the two ends. This CDR3 region has 14 residues. In germline, CDR1 is SGHTA, CDR2 FQGNSA. This chain's CDR3 is CASSPGQSRNTIYF. Here the CDR3 DNA reads TGTGCCAGCAGCCCTGGACAGTCACGGAACACCATATATTTT.

The CDR3 loop is CASSLGGTGGAIPYEQYF. The CDR3 DNA reads as TGTGCCAGCAGCTTAGGTGGGACAGGGGGCGCGATTCCCTACGAGCAGTACTTC. This chain links TRBV11-1 with TRBJ2-7; 12 bases are shared with TRBD1. The CDR3 consists of 18 residues. Per the germline V gene, CDR1 is SGHAT and CDR2 is FQDESV (reference sequence). V gave up 1 base and J gave up 2 bases; unmatched junction bases: 9.

There are many counts of this clonotype. For the CDR3, the DNA is TGCGCCAGCAGCCAAGAGCAGGCAGGGGCCTACAATGAGCAGTTCTTC. Amino acids: CASSQEQAGAYNEQFF. This rearrangement joins TRBV4-3 to TRBJ2-1; D may be TRBD1 (6 bases). Trimming shortened V by 0 bases and J by 2 bases, and 11 bases separated the two germline ends. There are 16 residues in the CDR3. Germline V gene sequence: CDR1 LGHNA, CDR2 YSLEER.

This clonotype was seen many times. The chain recombines TRBV18 with TRBJ1-3; maybe TRBD1 (5 bases). Per the germline V gene, CDR1 is KGHSH and CDR2 is LQKENI. The CDR3 consists of 16 residues. V was trimmed by 6 bases and J by 0 bases, leaving 15 bases between them. DNA of the CDR3: TGTGCCAGCTCGTACGACAGACCACTCTCTGGAAACACCATATATTTT. Its protein product is CASSYDRPLSGNTIYF.

V is TRBV5-6 and J is TRBJ2-7, with D tentatively TRBD1 (5 bases). The CDR3 length is 14 residues. V was shortened by 2 bases and J by 1 base, with 10 bases between the two germline ends. Germline lookup yields CDR1 SGHDT and CDR2 YYEEEE. The chain's CDR3 is CASSFPDISYEQYF. Written as DNA, the CDR3 is TGTGCCAGCAGCTTCCCGGACATATCCTACGAGCAGTACTTC.

This chain connects TRBV24-1 to TRBJ2-6, with 8 nucleotides matching TRBD1. Germline CDR1 KGHDR, CDR2 SFDVKD. This CDR3 is built from 16 residues. V dropped 2 bases and J dropped 1; count of bases not matched to a gene: 0. The CDR3 DNA reads TGTGCCACCAGTGATTGGACAGGGTCTGGGGCCAACGTCCTGACTTTC. Residues: CATSDWTGSGANVLTF.

This clonotype turned up a few times. Compared with germline, one end of the junction differs, possibly owing to a read error. This chain connects TRBV27 to TRBJ2-1, with D perhaps TRBD2 (5 bases). The CDR3 has 15 residues. Germline CDR1 MNHEY, CDR2 SMNVEV (reference sequence). CDR3 protein: CATSFSSAYYNEQFF. The DNA for the CDR3 is TGTGCCACCAGTTTCAGTAGCGCATACTACAATGAGCAGTTCTTC.

The rearrangement links TRBV28 to TRBJ1-3; no firm D call. V was trimmed by 2 bases and J by 4 bases, leaving 3 bases between them. Germline values: CDR1 MDHEN, CDR2 SYDVKM. CDR3 length equals 12 residues. For the CDR3, the DNA is TGTGCCAGCAGTTTAAGGGGAAACACCATATATTTT. Protein product: CASSLRGNTIYF.